This is a list of T cell receptor beta chains from one sample in a study of OX40 agonist ivuxolimab in advanced cancers. Produced via immunoSEQ multiplex PCR; TCRdb's table is partial and in-frame only. The table records around 50,000 clones, around nine tenths of them present only once. The sequenced sample was CD4+ or CD8+ T cells sorted from blood, obtained in a trial of the OX40 agonist ivuxolimab. These receptors were collected from an adult with an advanced solid tumor such as melanoma, head and neck, liver or kidney cancer. CDR3s include the opening cysteine and the closing phenylalanine or tryptophan. Fields, in order: D gene, V gene, J gene, CDR3 protein. D genes are given only for firm matches.

d_gene: TRBD1; v_gene: TRBV28; j_gene: TRBJ2-4; CDR3aa: CASRRTGGIDIQYF
d_gene: TRBD2; v_gene: TRBV6-1; j_gene: TRBJ2-1; CDR3aa: CASSAGLVKWFF
d_gene: TRBD1; v_gene: TRBV28; j_gene: TRBJ1-4; CDR3aa: CASSGDSLNEKLFF
d_gene: TRBD1; v_gene: TRBV18; j_gene: TRBJ2-7; CDR3aa: CASSPGDSTYAQYF
d_gene: .; v_gene: TRBV11-3; j_gene: TRBJ2-1; CDR3aa: CASSPRSAYNEQFF
d_gene: .; v_gene: TRBV2; j_gene: TRBJ1-6; CDR3aa: CASTLTGRGNSPLHF
d_gene: .; v_gene: TRBV6-6; j_gene: TRBJ2-7; CDR3aa: CASRTLSRVPYEQYF
d_gene: .; v_gene: TRBV19; j_gene: TRBJ1-3; CDR3aa: CASSTSPGGNTIYF
d_gene: TRBD2; v_gene: TRBV11-2; j_gene: TRBJ2-3; CDR3aa: CASSLDRGLATGTQYF
d_gene: .; v_gene: TRBV18; j_gene: TRBJ2-3; CDR3aa: CASSPSGQSPDTQYF
d_gene: TRBD2; v_gene: TRBV13; j_gene: TRBJ2-1; CDR3aa: CASEQVSAGGDRQFF
d_gene: .; v_gene: TRBV28; j_gene: TRBJ1-4; CDR3aa: CASSRVGANEKLFF
d_gene: TRBD1; v_gene: TRBV15; j_gene: TRBJ2-1; CDR3aa: CATSSRDRGLAGPYNEQFF
d_gene: .; v_gene: TRBV25-1; j_gene: TRBJ2-5; CDR3aa: CASSLSETQYF
d_gene: TRBD1; v_gene: TRBV9; j_gene: TRBJ2-2; CDR3aa: CASSVALGGSTGELFF
d_gene: .; v_gene: TRBV10-1; j_gene: TRBJ1-1; CDR3aa: CASSDRFGTEAFF
d_gene: TRBD1; v_gene: TRBV5-1; j_gene: TRBJ2-7; CDR3aa: CASRRQGGGYEQYF
d_gene: TRBD1; v_gene: TRBV19; j_gene: TRBJ2-5; CDR3aa: CASTPGQGKGETQYF
d_gene: TRBD2; v_gene: TRBV5-6; j_gene: TRBJ2-3; CDR3aa: CASSFLAGGTDTQYF
d_gene: TRBD2; v_gene: TRBV18; j_gene: TRBJ2-2; CDR3aa: CASSPPTLAGGGELFF
d_gene: TRBD2; v_gene: TRBV30; j_gene: TRBJ2-1; CDR3aa: CAWGTSVNEQFF
d_gene: TRBD1; v_gene: TRBV10-3; j_gene: TRBJ2-2; CDR3aa: CAISETTPPARDRGMTGELFF
d_gene: TRBD1; v_gene: TRBV27; j_gene: TRBJ1-2; CDR3aa: CASSFRTGNYGYTF
d_gene: .; v_gene: TRBV5-8; j_gene: TRBJ1-2; CDR3aa: CASSVGVGLGVKLNYGYTF
d_gene: .; v_gene: TRBV6-6; j_gene: TRBJ2-7; CDR3aa: CASRQTGPTGEQYF
d_gene: .; v_gene: TRBV5-1; j_gene: TRBJ2-2; CDR3aa: CASSSSPGSYTGELFF
d_gene: .; v_gene: TRBV19; j_gene: TRBJ1-2; CDR3aa: CASSPPGASYGYTF
d_gene: .; v_gene: TRBV18; j_gene: TRBJ2-3; CDR3aa: CASSPGGIRDTQYF
d_gene: TRBD1; v_gene: TRBV7-8; j_gene: TRBJ2-5; CDR3aa: CASSLRQGLETQYF
d_gene: .; v_gene: TRBV27; j_gene: TRBJ2-5; CDR3aa: CASGPGETQYF
d_gene: TRBD2; v_gene: TRBV6-1; j_gene: TRBJ2-1; CDR3aa: CASSEAQTSGAWGNEQFF
d_gene: TRBD2; v_gene: TRBV2; j_gene: TRBJ2-7; CDR3aa: CASSELAGLNEQYF
d_gene: .; v_gene: TRBV19; j_gene: TRBJ2-5; CDR3aa: CASSIDRGRGETQYF
d_gene: .; v_gene: TRBV19; j_gene: TRBJ2-3; CDR3aa: CASSKGLSSTDTQYF
d_gene: TRBD2; v_gene: TRBV9; j_gene: TRBJ2-2; CDR3aa: CASSVATSPGELFF
d_gene: .; v_gene: TRBV18; j_gene: TRBJ1-5; CDR3aa: CASSEAENQPQHF
d_gene: TRBD1; v_gene: TRBV9; j_gene: TRBJ1-2; CDR3aa: CASSAQGGDYGYTF
d_gene: .; v_gene: TRBV5-4; j_gene: TRBJ1-3; CDR3aa: CASSPKSGNTIYF
d_gene: .; v_gene: TRBV7-9; j_gene: TRBJ1-2; CDR3aa: CARSLSTKFVGGYTF
d_gene: TRBD2; v_gene: TRBV14; j_gene: TRBJ2-7; CDR3aa: CASSHPGLVSEQYF
d_gene: .; v_gene: TRBV7-9; j_gene: TRBJ2-7; CDR3aa: CASSLYLLDGGYEQYF
d_gene: TRBD1; v_gene: TRBV6-6; j_gene: TRBJ1-1; CDR3aa: CASIQGGTEAFF
d_gene: .; v_gene: TRBV5-1; j_gene: TRBJ2-1; CDR3aa: CASSLNPGTSPEQFF
d_gene: TRBD2; v_gene: TRBV5-1; j_gene: TRBJ2-6; CDR3aa: CASSPGLAGGDSGANVLTF
d_gene: .; v_gene: TRBV10-3; j_gene: TRBJ1-3; CDR3aa: CAISESDAGGNTIYF
d_gene: TRBD2; v_gene: TRBV15; j_gene: TRBJ2-1; CDR3aa: CATSRGGSGSGEQFF
d_gene: .; v_gene: TRBV4-1; j_gene: TRBJ1-3; CDR3aa: CASSQGWTVNSGNTIYF
d_gene: .; v_gene: TRBV2; j_gene: TRBJ2-1; CDR3aa: CASSPITRGEQFF
d_gene: .; v_gene: TRBV10-3; j_gene: TRBJ2-2; CDR3aa: CAISESKTATGELFF
d_gene: TRBD1; v_gene: TRBV11-2; j_gene: TRBJ2-1; CDR3aa: CASSLDMGQTKQFF
d_gene: TRBD1; v_gene: TRBV19; j_gene: TRBJ1-5; CDR3aa: CASSIRQGSLNQPQHF
d_gene: TRBD2; v_gene: TRBV10-3; j_gene: TRBJ2-1; CDR3aa: CAISPTSGPTYNEQFF
d_gene: TRBD2; v_gene: TRBV9; j_gene: TRBJ2-2; CDR3aa: CASSVAAGGHGELFF
d_gene: TRBD2; v_gene: TRBV19; j_gene: .; CDR3aa: CASSRTGTSGYEQYF
d_gene: TRBD2; v_gene: TRBV10-2; j_gene: TRBJ2-5; CDR3aa: CASSEIAGGGYF
d_gene: TRBD1; v_gene: TRBV2; j_gene: TRBJ1-2; CDR3aa: CASRPGGLYGYTF
d_gene: TRBD2; v_gene: TRBV14; j_gene: TRBJ2-3; CDR3aa: CASSHRTSGSTDTQYF
d_gene: .; v_gene: TRBV30; j_gene: TRBJ2-5; CDR3aa: CAWSVDSTKRETQYF
d_gene: .; v_gene: TRBV2; j_gene: .; CDR3aa: CASSEGQGLYYEQYF
d_gene: .; v_gene: TRBV7-5; j_gene: TRBJ2-7; CDR3aa: CARSCGSPTSGGCEQYF